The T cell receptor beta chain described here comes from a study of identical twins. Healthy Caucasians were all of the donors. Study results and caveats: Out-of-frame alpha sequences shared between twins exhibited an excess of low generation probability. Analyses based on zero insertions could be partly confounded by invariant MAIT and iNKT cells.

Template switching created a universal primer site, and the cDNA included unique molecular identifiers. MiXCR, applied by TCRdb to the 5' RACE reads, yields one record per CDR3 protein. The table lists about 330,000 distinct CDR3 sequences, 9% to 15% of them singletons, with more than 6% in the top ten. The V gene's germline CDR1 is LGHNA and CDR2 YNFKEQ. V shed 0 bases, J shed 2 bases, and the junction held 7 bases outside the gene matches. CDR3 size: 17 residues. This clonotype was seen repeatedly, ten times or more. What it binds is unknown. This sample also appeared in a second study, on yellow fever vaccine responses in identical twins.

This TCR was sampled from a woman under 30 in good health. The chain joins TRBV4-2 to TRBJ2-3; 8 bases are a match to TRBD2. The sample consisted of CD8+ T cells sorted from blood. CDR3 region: CASSQDGPAGATDTQYF. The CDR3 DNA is TGTGCCAGCAGCCAAGATGGGCCAGCGGGGGCCACAGATACGCAGTATTTT.